A single T cell receptor beta chain is shown here with its context. At the DNA level, this CDR3 is encoded by other sequences in the same sample as well. Data came from immunoSEQ multiplex PCR; TCRdb stores just in-frame clones and leaves some out. The sample consists of over a thousand clones, roughly 75% of them appearing once. These data originate in a study of tissue T cells after allogeneic stem cell transplantation. Study context: Several unmodified and three CD34-selected T-cell-depleted grafts went to graft-versus-host disease patients.

This CDR3 comprises 13 residues. Germline V CDR1 and CDR2: SGHAT, FQNNGV. The V gene lost 0 bases and the J gene lost 6 bases, with 6 bases spanning the gap. The genes are TRBV11-2 and TRBJ2-1, with D unclear. The source was stomach tissue, collected at autopsy. This TCR derives from a male patient aged 40 to 70 with steroid-refractory graft-versus-host disease after an allogeneic stem cell transplant. Some T cells could come from the graft donor. The CDR3 region is CASSLDVGNEQFF. The CDR3 DNA sequence: TGTGCCAGCAGCTTAGACGTCGGCAATGAGCAGTTCTTC.